A single TCR beta chain is shown here with its context. TCRdb's copy holds only in-frame clones and misses some; the assay was immunoSEQ multiplex PCR. The sample carries some 250,000 clones, about nine tenths recorded once. This record belongs to a study of blood T cell repertoires in COVID-19. In the study overall: Sample material is recorded as cDNA or gDNA derived from T cells, B-cell-depleted T cells, or PBMCs.

The CDR3 totals 14 residues. The V end was cut by 0 bases, the J end by 4 bases, with 10 bases between. Per germline, CDR1 SGDLS and CDR2 YYNGEE. The chain links TRBV9 to TRBJ2-5; possible D gene TRBD1, 5 bases. Material for sequencing was PBMCs or T cells enriched from blood (not recorded which). The sequence was obtained from a young man who had recovered from COVID-19. CDR3 sequence (DNA): TGTGCCAGCAGCGTAGGGTGGACACCAGAGACCCAGTACTTC. Translating it yields CASSVGWTPETQYF. The variable domain in full, completed from reference TRBV9 and TRBJ2-5, reads DSGVTQTPKHLITATGQRVTLRCSPRSGDLSVYWYQQSLDQGLQFLIQYYNGEERAKGNILERFSAQQFPDLHSELNLSSLELGDSALYFCASSVGWTPETQYFGPGTRLLVL.